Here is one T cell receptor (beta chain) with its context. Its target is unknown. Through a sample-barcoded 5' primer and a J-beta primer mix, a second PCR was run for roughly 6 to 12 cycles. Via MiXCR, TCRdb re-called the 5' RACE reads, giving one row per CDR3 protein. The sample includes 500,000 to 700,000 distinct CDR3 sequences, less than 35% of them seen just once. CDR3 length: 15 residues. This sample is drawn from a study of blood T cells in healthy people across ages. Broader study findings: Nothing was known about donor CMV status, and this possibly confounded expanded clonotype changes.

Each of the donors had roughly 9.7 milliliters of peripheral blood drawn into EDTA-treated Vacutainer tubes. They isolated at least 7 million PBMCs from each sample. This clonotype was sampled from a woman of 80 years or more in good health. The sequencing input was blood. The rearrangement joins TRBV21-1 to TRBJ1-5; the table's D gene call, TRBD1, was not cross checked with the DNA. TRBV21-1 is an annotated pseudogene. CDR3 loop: CASSKGPERGQPQHF. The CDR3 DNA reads TGTGCCAGCAGCAAAGGCCCCGAGAGGGGTCAGCCCCAGCATTTT.